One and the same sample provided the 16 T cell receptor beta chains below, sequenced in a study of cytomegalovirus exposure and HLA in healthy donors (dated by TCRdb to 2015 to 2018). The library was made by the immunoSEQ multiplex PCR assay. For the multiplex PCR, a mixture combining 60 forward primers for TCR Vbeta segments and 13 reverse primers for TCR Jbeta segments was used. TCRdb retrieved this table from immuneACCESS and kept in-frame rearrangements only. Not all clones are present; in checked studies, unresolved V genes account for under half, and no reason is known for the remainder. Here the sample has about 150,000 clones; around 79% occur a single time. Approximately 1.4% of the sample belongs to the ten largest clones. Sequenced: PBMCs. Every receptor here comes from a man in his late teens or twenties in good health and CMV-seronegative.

The CDR3 sequence is CASTPGGDLDGYTF. The CDR3 DNA sequence: TGTGCCAGCACTCCCGGAGGGGATTTAGACGGCTACACCTTC. The rearrangement uses TRBV6-1 and TRBJ1-2; possibly TRBD1 for D (5 bases). Germline V gene data show CDR1 as MNHNS and CDR2 as SASEGT. CDR3 length: 14 residues. V lost 7 bases and J 8 bases, leaving 20 bases between the germline ends.

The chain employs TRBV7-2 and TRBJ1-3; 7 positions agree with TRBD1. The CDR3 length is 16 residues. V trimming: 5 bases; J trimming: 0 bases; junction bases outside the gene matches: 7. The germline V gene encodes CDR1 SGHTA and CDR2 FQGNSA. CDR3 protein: CASSRDSPGSGNTIYF. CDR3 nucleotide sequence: TGTGCCAGCAGCCGGGACAGCCCGGGCTCTGGAAACACCATATATTTT.

The CDR3 nucleotides read TGTGCCAGGGGGAGCGGGGGGACTAGCACAGATACGCAGTATTTT. Its protein is CARGSGGTSTDTQYF. V is TRBV11-2 and J is TRBJ2-3; 9 bases match TRBD2. V lost 9 bases to trimming and J lost 0 bases; unmatched junction nucleotides: 7. The CDR3 is 15 residues long. Germline lookup yields CDR1 SGHAT and CDR2 FQNNGV.

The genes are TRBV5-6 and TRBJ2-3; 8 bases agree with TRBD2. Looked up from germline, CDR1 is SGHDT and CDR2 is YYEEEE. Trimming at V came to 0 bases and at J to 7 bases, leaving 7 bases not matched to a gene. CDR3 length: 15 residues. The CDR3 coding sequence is TGTGCCAGCAGCTTGGAGCCGGGAGGGGTGTATACGCAGTATTTT. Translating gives CASSLEPGGVYTQYF.

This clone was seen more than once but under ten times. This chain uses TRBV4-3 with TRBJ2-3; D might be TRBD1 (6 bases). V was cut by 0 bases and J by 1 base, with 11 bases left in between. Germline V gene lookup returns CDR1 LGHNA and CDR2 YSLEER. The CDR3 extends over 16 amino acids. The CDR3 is CASSQDRAGGTDTQYF. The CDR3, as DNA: TGCGCCAGCAGCCAAGATAGGGCAGGGGGCACAGATACGCAGTATTTT.

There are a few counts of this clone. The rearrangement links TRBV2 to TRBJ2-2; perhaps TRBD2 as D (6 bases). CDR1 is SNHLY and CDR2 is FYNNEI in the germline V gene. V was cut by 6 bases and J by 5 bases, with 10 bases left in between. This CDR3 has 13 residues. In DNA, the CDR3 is TGTGCCAGCAGGCGGGGATGGACCGGGGAGCTGTTTTTT. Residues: CASRRGWTGELFF.

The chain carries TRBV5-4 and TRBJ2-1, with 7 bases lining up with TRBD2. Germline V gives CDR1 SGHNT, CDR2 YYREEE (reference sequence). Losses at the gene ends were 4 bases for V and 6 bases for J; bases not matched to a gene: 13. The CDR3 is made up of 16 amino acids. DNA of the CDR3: TGTGCCAGCAGCCCCTCTTCGGCGGGAGTTATCAATGAGCAGTTCTTC. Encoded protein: CASSPSSAGVINEQFF.

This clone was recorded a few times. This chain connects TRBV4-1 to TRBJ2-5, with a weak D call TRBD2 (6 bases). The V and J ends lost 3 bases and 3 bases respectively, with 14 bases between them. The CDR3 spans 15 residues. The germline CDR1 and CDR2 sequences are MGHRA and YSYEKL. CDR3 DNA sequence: TGCGCCAGCAGCCACTCCGGGACTTCTAAAGAGACCCAGTACTTC. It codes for CASSHSGTSKETQYF.

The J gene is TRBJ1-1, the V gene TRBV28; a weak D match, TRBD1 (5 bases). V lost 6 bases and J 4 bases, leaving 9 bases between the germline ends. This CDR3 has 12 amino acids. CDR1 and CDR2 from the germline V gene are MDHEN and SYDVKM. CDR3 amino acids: CASSSQGTEAFF. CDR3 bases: TGTGCCAGCAGCTCCCAGGGCACTGAAGCTTTCTTT.

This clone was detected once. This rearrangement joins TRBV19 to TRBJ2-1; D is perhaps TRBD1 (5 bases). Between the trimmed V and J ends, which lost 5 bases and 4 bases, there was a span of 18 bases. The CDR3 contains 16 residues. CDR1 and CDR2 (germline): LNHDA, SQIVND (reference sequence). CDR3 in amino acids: CASSDRTSSGYNEQFF. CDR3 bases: TGTGCCAGTAGTGACAGAACAAGTTCCGGATACAATGAGCAGTTCTTC.

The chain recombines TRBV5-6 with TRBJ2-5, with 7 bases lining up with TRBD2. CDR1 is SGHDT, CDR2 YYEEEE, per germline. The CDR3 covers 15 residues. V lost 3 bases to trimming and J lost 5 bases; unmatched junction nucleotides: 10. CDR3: CASSSNAGVRETQYF. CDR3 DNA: TGTGCCAGCAGCTCCAATGCGGGAGTCAGGGAGACCCAGTACTTC.

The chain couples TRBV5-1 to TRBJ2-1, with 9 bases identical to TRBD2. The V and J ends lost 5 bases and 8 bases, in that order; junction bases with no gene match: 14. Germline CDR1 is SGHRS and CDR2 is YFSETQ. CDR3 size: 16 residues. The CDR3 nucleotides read TGCGCCAGCAGTTCATCAGCGGGAGGAGGGGGGGATGAGCAGTTCTTC. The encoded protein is CASSSSAGGGGDEQFF.

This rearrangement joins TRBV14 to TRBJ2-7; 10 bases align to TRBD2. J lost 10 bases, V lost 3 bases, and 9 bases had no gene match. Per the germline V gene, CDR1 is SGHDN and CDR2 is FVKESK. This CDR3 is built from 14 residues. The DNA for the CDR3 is TGTGCCAGCAGCCAGACTCTAGCGGGAGAGTTCCAGTACTTC. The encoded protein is CASSQTLAGEFQYF. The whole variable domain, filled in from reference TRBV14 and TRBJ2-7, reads EAGVTQFPSHSVIEKGQTVTLRCDPISGHDNLYWYRRVMGKEIKFLLHFVKESKQDESGMPNNRFLAERTGGTYSTLKVQPAELEDSGVYFCASSQTLAGEFQYFGPGTRLTVT.

The CDR3 sequence is CASSSGPPGLFNQPQHF. In DNA, the CDR3 is TGTGCCAGCAGCTCCGGTCCTCCGGGGTTATTCAATCAGCCCCAGCATTTT. The chain recombines TRBV4-2 with TRBJ1-5; unclear D gene. Trimming shortened V by 5 bases and J by 3 bases, and 20 bases separated the two germline ends. The CDR3 is 17 residues long. Germline V gene sequence: CDR1 LGHNA, CDR2 YNFKEQ.

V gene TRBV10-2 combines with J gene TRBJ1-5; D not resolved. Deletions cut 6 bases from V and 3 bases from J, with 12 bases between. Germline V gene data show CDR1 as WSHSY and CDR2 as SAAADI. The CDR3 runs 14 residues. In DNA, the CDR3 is TGCGCCAGCAGCCGAGGGTACCCCAATCAGCCCCAGCATTTT. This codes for CASSRGYPNQPQHF.

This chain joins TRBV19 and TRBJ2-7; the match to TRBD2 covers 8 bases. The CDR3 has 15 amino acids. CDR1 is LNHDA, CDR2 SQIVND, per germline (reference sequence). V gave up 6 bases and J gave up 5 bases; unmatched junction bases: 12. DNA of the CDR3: TGTGCCAGTAGGGGAGCGGGAGCGCAGCTCAACGAGCAGTACTTC. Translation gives CASRGAGAQLNEQYF.